This T cell receptor (beta chain) was identified in a study of a mutant IDH1 vaccine in newly diagnosed glioma. Looking at the study overall: Treated patients, approximately 62% male and around 40% female, averaged approximately 40 years of age. Former treatment meant radiotherapy, temozolomide, or both; the majority had gotten both.

Time point given: week 47, end of study. Vaccine doses each comprised 300 ug of mutant IDH1 20-mer peptide, with topical imiquimod. Profiled with immunoSEQ multiplex PCR; TCRdb holds only in-frame clones, not every one. The profile covers 30,000 to 40,000 clones, with 90% appearing a single time and around 5% taken by the ten largest. Points on this clone: The antigen remains unidentified.

The sample consisted of PBMCs, taken from a glioma patient whose treatment included an IDH1 peptide vaccine. The receptor was isolated from a woman aged 40 to 50 with glioma.

The CDR3 DNA follows: TGTGCCATCAGTGAGGAAAACGAGCAGTACTTC. This codes for CAISEENEQYF. The rearrangement uses TRBV10-3 and TRBJ2-7; D ambiguous. The germline V gene has CDR1 ENHRY and CDR2 SYGVKD. CDR3 size: 11 residues. V was trimmed by 2 bases and J by 5 bases, leaving 4 bases between them.